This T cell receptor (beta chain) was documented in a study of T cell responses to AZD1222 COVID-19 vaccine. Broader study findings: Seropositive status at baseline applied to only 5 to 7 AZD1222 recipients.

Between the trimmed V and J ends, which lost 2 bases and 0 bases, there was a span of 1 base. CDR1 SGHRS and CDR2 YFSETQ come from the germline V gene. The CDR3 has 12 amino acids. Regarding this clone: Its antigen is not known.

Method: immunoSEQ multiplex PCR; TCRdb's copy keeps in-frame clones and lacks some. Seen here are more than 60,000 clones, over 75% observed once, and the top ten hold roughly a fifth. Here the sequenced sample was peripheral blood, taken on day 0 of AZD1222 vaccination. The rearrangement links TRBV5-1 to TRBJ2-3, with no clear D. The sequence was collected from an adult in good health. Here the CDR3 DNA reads TGCGCCAGCAGCTTCAGCACAGATACGCAGTATTTT. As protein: CASSFSTDTQYF. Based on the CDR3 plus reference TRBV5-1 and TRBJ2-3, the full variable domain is KAGVTQTPRYLIKTRGQQVTLSCSPISGHRSVSWYQQTPGQGLQFLFEYFSETQRNKGNFPGRFSGRQFSNSRSEMNVSTLELGDSALYLCASSFSTDTQYFGPGTRLTVL.